The clone carrying this T cell receptor (beta chain) occurred a few times. Deletions cut 4 bases from V and 7 bases from J, with 4 bases between. Germline lookup yields CDR1 MDHEN and CDR2 SYDVKM. This CDR3 has 11 amino acids. This sample is drawn from a study of blood T cell repertoires in COVID-19. Study-level background: Sites across the United States, Italy and Spain contributed samples from acute and convalescent COVID-19. In each case, the material was cDNA or gDNA derived from T cells, B-cell-depleted T cells, or PBMCs.

Seattle participants joined during active infection and were tracked over time. Source study methods: Reference gene primer amplification yielded estimated nucleated cell counts. Using immunoSEQ multiplex PCR, the repertoire was profiled, and TCRdb retains in-frame clones only, with some absent. V and J calls and clone size are copied from that table; D and trimming were computed from the DNA. Of 150,000 to 200,000 clones in the sample, less than 90% are singletons; the top ten hold about 10%. The chain joins TRBV28 to TRBJ1-4; no definite D call. The receptor's source is a woman in her sixties with COVID-19, enrolled during active disease. The sequenced material came from peripheral blood. CDR3 DNA sequence: TGTGCCAGCAGTTCTTTTGAAAAACTGTTTTTT. As protein: CASSSFEKLFF.